Listed below are T cell receptor beta chains from one sample, sequenced in a study of vaccination and CD4 T cells after COVID-19. These receptors lack a known antigen. MiXCR, run by TCRdb on the PCR reads, gives a single entry per CDR3 protein. The table lists 20,000 to 25,000 distinct CDR3 sequences, around a third of them singletons. The sample in question was CD4+ T cells from blood, cultured in vitro, obtained about 7 months after SARS-CoV-2 vaccination. The source of these receptors is a human donor who had recovered from COVID-19. Each CDR3 is given with its conserved first and last residue.

v_call,cdr3_aa
TRBV20-1,CSAREGMGEQYF
TRBV6-5,CASSYIRTGGNYGYTF
TRBV6-1,CASRTSGSGEQYF
TRBV7-2,CASSSRGPTEAFF
TRBV20-1,CSASRPGAVTEAFF
TRBV6-1,CASTYKGYGESTEAFF
TRBV7-7,CASSSNRGDTQYF
TRBV6-2/TRBV6-3,CASSKRTSGRHSYEQYF
TRBV20-1,CSARDVIEQYF
TRBV20-1,CSASPAGTGSAYEQYF
TRBV20-1,CSVRVHSSYEQYF
TRBV10-1,CASRRGQGDFPQYNEQFF
TRBV20-1,CSARIQGRNQETQYF
TRBV7-8,CASSLAPENSYNEQFF
TRBV7-7,CASSLSTDRGAQETQYF
TRBV6-5,CASSYERDRAGGAQYF
TRBV5-4,CASSPVGYNEQFF
TRBV6-1,CASSEARQSNQPQHF
TRBV4-2,CASSPRGTAYNQPQHF
TRBV20-1,CSASRQGGRGDF
TRBV19,CASSSSSGGDTQYF
TRBV10-3,CAIRGRTVISGANVLTF
TRBV7-9,CASSLAIVVGAQFF
TRBV7-2,CASSPYQRDYEQYF
TRBV20-1,CSARSSFSVDEQFF
TRBV20-1,CSASLGGSQYF
TRBV24-1,CATFSTGQGLHEQYF
TRBV7-8,CASSFGLAISTDTQYF
TRBV20-1,CSARILAGGTDTQYF
TRBV7-6,CASSLVQPGLSTDTQYF